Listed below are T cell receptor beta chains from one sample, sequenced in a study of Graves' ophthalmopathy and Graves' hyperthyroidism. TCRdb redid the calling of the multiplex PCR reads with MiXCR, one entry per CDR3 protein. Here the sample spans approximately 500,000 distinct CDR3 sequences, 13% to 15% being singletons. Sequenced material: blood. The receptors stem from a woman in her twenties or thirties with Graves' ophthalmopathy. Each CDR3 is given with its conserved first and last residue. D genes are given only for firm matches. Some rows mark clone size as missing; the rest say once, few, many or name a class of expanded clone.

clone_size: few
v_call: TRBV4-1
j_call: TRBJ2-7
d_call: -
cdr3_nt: TGCGCCAGCAGCCAATGGGGGGCTCGTGAGCAGTACTTC
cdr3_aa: CASSQWGAREQYF

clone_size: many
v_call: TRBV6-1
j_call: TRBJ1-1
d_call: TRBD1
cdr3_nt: TGTGCCAGCAGTGAGGACAGGGCGGGGACTGAAGCTTTCTTT
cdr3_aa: CASSEDRAGTEAFF

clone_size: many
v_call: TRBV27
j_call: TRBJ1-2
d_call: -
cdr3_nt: TGTGCCAGCAGTCAAAGTAGTTTTCACAGGGACTATGGCTACACCTTC
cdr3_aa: CASSQSSFHRDYGYTF

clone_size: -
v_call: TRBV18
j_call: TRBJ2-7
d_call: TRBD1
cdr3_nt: TGTGCCAGCTCACCCGGGACAGGGTGGGGTTACGAGCAGTACTTC
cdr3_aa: CASSPGTGWGYEQYF

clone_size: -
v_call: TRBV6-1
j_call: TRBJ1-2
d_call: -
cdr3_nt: TGTGCCAGCAGTGAAGCGACTTTATTATATGGCTACACCTTC
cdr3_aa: CASSEATLLYGYTF

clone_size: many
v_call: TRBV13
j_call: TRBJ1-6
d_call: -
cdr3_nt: TGTGCCAGCAGCCCCGGACGTAGGGATTCACCCCTCCACTTT
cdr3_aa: CASSPGRRDSPLHF

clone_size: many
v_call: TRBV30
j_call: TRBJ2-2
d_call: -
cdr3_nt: TGTGCCTGGAGCCTAATCGGGGAGCTGTTTTTT
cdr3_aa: CAWSLIGELFF

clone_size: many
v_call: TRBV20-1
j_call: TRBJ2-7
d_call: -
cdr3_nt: TGCAGTGCTAGAGATATAGGGGCCGAGATGTACTTC
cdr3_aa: CSARDIGAEMYF

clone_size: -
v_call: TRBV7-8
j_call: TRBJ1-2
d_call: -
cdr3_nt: TGTGCCAGCAGCTGGCTTGACACCTATGGCTACACCTTC
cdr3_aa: CASSWLDTYGYTF

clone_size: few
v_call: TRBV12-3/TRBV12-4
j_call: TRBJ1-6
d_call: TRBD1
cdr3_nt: TGTGCCAGCAGCCCACATGGGACAGTTGTGCGATTTTCACCCCTCCACTTT
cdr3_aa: CASSPHGTVVRFSPLHF

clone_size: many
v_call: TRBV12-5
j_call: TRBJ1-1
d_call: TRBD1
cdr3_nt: TGTGCTAGTGGTTTGTCGGGGACAGGGGGGAAGGTAATCGCTTTCTTT
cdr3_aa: CASGLSGTGGKVIAFF

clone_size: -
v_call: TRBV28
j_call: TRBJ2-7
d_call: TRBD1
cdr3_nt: TGTGCCAGTCGGGGGCGGACAGGGAGCTACGAGCAGTACTTC
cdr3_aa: CASRGRTGSYEQYF

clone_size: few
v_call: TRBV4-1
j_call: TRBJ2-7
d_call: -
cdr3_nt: TGCGCCAGCAGCCAATCGGGACCCTGGGTTTCGGACGAGCAGTACTTC
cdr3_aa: CASSQSGPWVSDEQYF

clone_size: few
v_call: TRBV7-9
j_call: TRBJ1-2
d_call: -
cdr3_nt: TGTGCCAGCAGCAGAACCTTGATCGACGATGGCTACACCTTC
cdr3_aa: CASSRTLIDDGYTF

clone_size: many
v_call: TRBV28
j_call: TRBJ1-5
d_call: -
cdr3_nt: TGTGCCAGCAGTTTAGCGGGACCCGACGGGCCCCAGCATTTT
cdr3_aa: CASSLAGPDGPQHF

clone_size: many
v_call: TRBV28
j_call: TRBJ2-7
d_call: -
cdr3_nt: TGTGCCAGCACTCGCCCCGGGACATCTTCCTACGAGCAGTACTTC
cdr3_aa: CASTRPGTSSYEQYF

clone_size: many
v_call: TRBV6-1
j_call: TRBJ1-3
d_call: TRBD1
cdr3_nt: TGTGCCAGCAGTAAAAGACAGGGCCGCTCTGGAAACACCATATATTTT
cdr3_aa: CASSKRQGRSGNTIYF

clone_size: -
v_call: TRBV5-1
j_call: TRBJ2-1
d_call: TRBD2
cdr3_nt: TGCGCCAGCAGCTTGGGGACTAGCGCCCTAGGGTTCTTC
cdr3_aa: CASSLGTSALGFF

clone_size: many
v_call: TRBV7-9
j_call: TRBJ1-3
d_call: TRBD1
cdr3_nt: TGTGCCAGCAGCTTATCCGGGACAGAACTCCAAACTTCTGGAAACACCATATATTTT
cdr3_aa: CASSLSGTELQTSGNTIYF

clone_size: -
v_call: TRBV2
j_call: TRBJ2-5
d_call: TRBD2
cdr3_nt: TGTGCCAGCAGACTAGCGGGAAGAGTGACCCATTACTTC
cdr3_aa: CASRLAGRVTHYF

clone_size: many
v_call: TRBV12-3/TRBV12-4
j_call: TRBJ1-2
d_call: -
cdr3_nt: TGTGCCAGCAGTTTAAACAGGCTAGGGTATGGCTACACCTTC
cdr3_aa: CASSLNRLGYGYTF

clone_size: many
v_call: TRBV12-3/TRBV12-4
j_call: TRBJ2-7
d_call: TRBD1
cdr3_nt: TGTGCCAGCAGTCCCCGGGACAGGGGCTACGAGCAGTACTTC
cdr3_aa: CASSPRDRGYEQYF

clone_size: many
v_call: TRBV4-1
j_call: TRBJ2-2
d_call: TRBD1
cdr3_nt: TGCGCCAGCAGCCAAGACGAGGGACAGGGGGCTTACACCGGGGAGCTGTTTTTT
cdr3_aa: CASSQDEGQGAYTGELFF

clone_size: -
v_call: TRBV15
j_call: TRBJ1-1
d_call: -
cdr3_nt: TGTGCCACCAGCAGAGTCTTCGGGCAGGGGATGATGACTGAAGCTTTCTTT
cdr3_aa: CATSRVFGQGMMTEAFF

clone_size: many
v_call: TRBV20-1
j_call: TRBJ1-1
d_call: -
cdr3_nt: TGCAGTGCTAATGGACTCATAAACACTGAAGCTTTCTTT
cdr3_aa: CSANGLINTEAFF

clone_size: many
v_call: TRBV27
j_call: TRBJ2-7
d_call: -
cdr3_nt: TGTGCCAGCAGCACCGGGACAACAACCTACGAGCAGTACTTC
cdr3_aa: CASSTGTTTYEQYF

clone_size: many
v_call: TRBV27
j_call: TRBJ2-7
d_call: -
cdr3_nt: TGTGCCAGCCTCCCCAGGGGGAGGTCCCAGTACGAGCAGTACTTC
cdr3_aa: CASLPRGRSQYEQYF

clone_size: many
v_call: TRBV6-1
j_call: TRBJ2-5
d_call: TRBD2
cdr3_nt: TGTGCCAGCAGTGCAACCGGGACTAATCATTTATTGGAGACCCAGTACTTC
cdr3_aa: CASSATGTNHLLETQYF

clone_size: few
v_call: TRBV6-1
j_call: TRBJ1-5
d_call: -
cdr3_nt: TGTGCCAGCGGTGAAGATCAGCCCCAGCATTTT
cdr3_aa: CASGEDQPQHF

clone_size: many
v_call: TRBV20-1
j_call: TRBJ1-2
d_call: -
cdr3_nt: TGCAGTGCTGGACAGCGGCTCCACGGCTACACCTTC
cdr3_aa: CSAGQRLHGYTF

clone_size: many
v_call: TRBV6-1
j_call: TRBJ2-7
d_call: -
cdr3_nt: TGTGCCAGCAGTGAAGCGAGACTTAGCGAGCAGTACTTC
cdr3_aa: CASSEARLSEQYF

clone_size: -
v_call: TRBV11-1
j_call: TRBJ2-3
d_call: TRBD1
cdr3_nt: TGTGCCAGCAGCTTGGACAGGGTTTCAGATACGCAGTATTTT
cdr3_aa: CASSLDRVSDTQYF

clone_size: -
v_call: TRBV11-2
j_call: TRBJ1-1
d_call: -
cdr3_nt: TGTGCCAGCGGCTTAAGCACTGAAGCTTTCTTT
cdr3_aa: CASGLSTEAFF

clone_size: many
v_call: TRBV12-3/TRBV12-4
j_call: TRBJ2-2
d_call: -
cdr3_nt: TGTGCCAGCAAAGGGGCGTACACCGGGGAGCTGTTTTTT
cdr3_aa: CASKGAYTGELFF

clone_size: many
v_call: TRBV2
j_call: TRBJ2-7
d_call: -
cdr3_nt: TGTGCCAGCAGTCAACAGGCCACGCACGAGCAGTACTTC
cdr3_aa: CASSQQATHEQYF

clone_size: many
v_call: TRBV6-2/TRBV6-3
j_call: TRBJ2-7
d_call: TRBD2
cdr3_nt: TGTGCCAGCAGTGGGACTAGCGGAACCTACGAGCAGTACTTC
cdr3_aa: CASSGTSGTYEQYF

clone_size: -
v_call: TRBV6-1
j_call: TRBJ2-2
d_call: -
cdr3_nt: TGTGCCAGCGGCCTTACGACCGGGGAGCTGTTTTTT
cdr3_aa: CASGLTTGELFF

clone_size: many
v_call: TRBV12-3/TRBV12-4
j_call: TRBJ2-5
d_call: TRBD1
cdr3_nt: TGTGCCAGCAGTCCTTGGACAGGGCAAGAGACCCAGTACTTC
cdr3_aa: CASSPWTGQETQYF

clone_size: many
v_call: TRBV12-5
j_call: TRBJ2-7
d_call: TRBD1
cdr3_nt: TGTGCTAGTGGTTTGGTCCCGGGACAGGGATCCTACGAGCAGTACTTC
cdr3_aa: CASGLVPGQGSYEQYF

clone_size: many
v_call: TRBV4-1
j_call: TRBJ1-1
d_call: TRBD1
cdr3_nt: TGCGCCAGCAGCCAAGAGACAGGGCTCACTGAAGCTTTCTTT
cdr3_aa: CASSQETGLTEAFF

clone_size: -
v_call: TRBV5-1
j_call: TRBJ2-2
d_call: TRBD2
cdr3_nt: TGCGCCAGCAGCTTCCTAGCGGGAGATACCGGGGAGCTGTTTTTT
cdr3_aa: CASSFLAGDTGELFF

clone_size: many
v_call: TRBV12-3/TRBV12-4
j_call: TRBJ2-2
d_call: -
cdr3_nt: TGTGCCAGCAGTTTCACTCAGACCGGGGAGCTGTTTTTT
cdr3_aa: CASSFTQTGELFF

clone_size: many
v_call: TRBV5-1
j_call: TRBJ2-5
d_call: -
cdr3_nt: TGCGCCAGCAGCTTCAGCCAGGCTGGGTTAGAGACCCAGTACTTC
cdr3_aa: CASSFSQAGLETQYF

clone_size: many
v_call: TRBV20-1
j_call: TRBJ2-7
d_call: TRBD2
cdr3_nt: TGCAGTGCTAGTCTAGCGGGAGTCAACGAGCAGTACTTC
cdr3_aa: CSASLAGVNEQYF

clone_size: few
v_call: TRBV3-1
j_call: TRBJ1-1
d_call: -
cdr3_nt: TGTGCCAGCAGCCAAGATAATTTGGGCCCGAACACTGAAGCTTTCTTT
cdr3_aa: CASSQDNLGPNTEAFF

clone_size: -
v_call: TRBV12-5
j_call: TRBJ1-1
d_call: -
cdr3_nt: TGTGCTAGTGGTTTGGTACTTTCAGGGAGGGATTTGGTTACTGAAGCTTTCTTT
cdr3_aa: CASGLVLSGRDLVTEAFF

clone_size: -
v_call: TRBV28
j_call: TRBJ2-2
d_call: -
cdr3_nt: TGTGCCAGCAGTTCGGGGAACACGAACACCGGGGAGCTGTTTTTT
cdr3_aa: CASSSGNTNTGELFF

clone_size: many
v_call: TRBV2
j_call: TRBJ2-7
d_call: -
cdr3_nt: TGTGCCAGCAGCCCGGGACTCGCTAATTCCGAGCAGTACTTC
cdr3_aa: CASSPGLANSEQYF

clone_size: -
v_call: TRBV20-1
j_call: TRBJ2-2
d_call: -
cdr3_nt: TGCAGCGGTCTTATTAACACCGGGGAGCTGTTTTTT
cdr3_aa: CSGLINTGELFF

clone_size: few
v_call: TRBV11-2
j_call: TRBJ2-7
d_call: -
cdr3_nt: TGTGCCAGCAGCTTTCCGGGGCTGTCGATGGGGGAGCAGTACTTC
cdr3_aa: CASSFPGLSMGEQYF

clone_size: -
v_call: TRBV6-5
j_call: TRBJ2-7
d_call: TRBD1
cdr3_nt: TGTGCCAGCAGTTACACCGGGACAGGGGAGTACGAGCAGTACTTC
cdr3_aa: CASSYTGTGEYEQYF

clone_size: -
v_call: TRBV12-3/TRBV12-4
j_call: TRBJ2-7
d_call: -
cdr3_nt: TGTGCCAGCAGTTCCCTACGGGACGGGGGGCCAGGCGAGCAGTACTTC
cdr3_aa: CASSSLRDGGPGEQYF